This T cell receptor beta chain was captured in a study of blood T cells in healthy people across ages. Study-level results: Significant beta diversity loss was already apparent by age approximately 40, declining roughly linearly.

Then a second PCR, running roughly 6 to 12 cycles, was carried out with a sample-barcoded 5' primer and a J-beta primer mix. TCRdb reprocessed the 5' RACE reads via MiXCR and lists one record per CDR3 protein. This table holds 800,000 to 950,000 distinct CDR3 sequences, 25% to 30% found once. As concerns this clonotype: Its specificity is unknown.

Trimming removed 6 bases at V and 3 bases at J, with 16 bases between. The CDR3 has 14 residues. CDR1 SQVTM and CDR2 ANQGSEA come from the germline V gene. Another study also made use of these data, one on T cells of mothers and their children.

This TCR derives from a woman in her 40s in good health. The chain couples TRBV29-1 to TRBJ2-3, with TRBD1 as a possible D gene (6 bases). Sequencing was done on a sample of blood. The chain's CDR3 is CSVQEYRATDTQYF. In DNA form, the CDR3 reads TGCAGCGTACAGGAATACAGGGCGACAGATACGCAGTATTTT.